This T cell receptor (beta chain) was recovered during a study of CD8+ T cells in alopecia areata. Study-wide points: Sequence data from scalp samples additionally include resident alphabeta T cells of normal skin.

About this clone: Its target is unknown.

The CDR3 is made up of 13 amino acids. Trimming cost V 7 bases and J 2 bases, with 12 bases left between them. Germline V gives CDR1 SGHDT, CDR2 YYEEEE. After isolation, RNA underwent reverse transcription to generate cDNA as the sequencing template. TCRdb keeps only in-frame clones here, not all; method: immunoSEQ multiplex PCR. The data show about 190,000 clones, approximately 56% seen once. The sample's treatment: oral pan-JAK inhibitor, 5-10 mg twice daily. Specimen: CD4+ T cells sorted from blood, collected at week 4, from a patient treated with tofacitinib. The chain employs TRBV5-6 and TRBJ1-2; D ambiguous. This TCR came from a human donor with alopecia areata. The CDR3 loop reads CASFAENNYGYTF. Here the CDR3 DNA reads TGTGCCAGCTTCGCAGAGAACAACTATGGCTACACCTTC. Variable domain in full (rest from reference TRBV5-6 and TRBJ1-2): DAGVTQSPTHLIKTRGQQVTLRCSPKSGHDTVSWYQQALGQGPQFIFQYYEEEERQRGNFPDRFSGHQFPNYSSELNVNALLLGDSALYLCASFAENNYGYTFGSGTRLTVV.